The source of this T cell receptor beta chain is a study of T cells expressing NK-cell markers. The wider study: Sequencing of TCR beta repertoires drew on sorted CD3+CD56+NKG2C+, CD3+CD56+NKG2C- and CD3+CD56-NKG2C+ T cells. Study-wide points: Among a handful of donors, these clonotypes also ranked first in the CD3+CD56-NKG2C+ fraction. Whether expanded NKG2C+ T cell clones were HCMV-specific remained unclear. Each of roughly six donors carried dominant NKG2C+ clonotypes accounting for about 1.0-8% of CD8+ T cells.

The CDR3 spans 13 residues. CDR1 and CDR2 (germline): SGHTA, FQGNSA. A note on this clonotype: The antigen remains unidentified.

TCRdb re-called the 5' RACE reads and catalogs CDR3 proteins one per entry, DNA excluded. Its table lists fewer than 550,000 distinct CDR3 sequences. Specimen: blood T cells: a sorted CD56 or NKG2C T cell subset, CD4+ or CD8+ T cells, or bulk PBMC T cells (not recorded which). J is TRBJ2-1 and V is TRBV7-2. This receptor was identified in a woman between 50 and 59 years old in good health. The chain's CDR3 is CASSLVVHNEQFF.